The source of this T cell receptor beta chain is a study of cytomegalovirus exposure and HLA in healthy donors. This CDR3 spans 16 amino acids. V shed 2 bases and J 2 bases; nucleotides not matched to a gene: 7. CDR1 and CDR2 from the germline V gene are KGHSH and LQKENI. Use of 60 Vbeta and 13 Jbeta primers characterized the PCR. Libraries were prepared by immunoSEQ multiplex PCR; TCRdb keeps only in-frame clonotypes and omits some of them. This table holds some 200,000 clones, over 65% found once. The source is a woman aged 55-69 years in good health and CMV-seropositive. Specimen: PBMCs. This rearrangement joins TRBV18 to TRBJ2-7; 9 bases map to TRBD1. The CDR3 nucleotides read TGTGCCAGCTCACCAGGACAGGGGCTCTTTCCCTACGAGCAGTACTTC. As protein: CASSPGQGLFPYEQYF.